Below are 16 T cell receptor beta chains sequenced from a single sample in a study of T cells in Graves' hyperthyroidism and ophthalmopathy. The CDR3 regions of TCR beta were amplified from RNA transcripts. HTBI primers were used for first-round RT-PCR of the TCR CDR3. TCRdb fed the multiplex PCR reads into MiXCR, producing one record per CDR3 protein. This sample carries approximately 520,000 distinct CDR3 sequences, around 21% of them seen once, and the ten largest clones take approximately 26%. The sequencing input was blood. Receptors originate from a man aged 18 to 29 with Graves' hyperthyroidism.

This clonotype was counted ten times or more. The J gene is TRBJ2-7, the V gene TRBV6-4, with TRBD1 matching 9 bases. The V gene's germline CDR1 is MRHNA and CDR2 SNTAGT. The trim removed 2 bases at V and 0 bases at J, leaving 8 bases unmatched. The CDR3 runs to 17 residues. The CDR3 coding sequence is TGTGCCAGCAGTGACCCCCCGGACAGGGGAGACTCCTACGAGCAGTACTTC. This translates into CASSDPPDRGDSYEQYF.

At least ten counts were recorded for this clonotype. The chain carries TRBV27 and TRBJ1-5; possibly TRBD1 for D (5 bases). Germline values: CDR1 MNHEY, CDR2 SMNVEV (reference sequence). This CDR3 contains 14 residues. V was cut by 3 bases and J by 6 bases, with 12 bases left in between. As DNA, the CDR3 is TGTGCCAGCAGTTTTACAGGTAGGGGTCAGCCCCAGCATTTT. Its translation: CASSFTGRGQPQHF.

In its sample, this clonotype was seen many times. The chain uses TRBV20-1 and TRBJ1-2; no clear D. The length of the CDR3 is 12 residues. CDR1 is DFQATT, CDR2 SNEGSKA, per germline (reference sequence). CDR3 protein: CRVAGAVDGYTF. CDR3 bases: TGCAGGGTAGCAGGAGCCGTTGATGGCTACACCTTC.

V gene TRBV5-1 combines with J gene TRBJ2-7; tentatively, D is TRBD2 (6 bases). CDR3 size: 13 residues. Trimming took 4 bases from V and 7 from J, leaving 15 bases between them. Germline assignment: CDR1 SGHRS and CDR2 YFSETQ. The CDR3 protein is CASSHGTAREQYF. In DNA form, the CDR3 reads TGCGCCAGCAGCCACGGGACTGCACGGGAGCAGTACTTC.

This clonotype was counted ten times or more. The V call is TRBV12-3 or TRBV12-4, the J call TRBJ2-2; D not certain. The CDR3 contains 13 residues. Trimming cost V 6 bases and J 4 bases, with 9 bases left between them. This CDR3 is CASRATPTGELFF. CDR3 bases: TGTGCCAGCAGAGCCACACCCACCGGGGAGCTGTTTTTT.

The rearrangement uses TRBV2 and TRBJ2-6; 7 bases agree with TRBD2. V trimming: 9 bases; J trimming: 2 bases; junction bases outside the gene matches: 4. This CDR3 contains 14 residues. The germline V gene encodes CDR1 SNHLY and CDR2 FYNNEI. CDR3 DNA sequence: TGTGCCAGGTCCCGGGGGGCTGGGGCCAACGTCCTGACTTTC. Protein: CARSRGAGANVLTF.

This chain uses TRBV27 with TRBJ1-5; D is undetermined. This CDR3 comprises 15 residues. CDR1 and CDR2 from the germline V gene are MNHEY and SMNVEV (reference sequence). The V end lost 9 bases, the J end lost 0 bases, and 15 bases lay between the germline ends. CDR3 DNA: TGTGCCAGACAGAGCCAGGTGGTTAGCAATCAGCCCCAGCATTTT. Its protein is CARQSQVVSNQPQHF.

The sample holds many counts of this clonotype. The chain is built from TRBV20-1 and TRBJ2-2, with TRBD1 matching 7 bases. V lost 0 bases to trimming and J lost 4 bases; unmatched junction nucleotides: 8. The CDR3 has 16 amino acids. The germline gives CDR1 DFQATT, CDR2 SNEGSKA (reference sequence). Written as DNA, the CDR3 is TGCAGTGCTAGAGATGGGCGGACAGGATTCACCGGGGAGCTGTTTTTT. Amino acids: CSARDGRTGFTGELFF.

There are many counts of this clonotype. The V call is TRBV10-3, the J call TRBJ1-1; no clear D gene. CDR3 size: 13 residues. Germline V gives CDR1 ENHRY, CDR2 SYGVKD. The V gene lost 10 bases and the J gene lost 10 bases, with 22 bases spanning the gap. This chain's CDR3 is CATDSSPGRSAFF. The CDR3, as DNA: TGTGCCACCGACTCGTCCCCGGGGAGGTCAGCTTTCTTT.

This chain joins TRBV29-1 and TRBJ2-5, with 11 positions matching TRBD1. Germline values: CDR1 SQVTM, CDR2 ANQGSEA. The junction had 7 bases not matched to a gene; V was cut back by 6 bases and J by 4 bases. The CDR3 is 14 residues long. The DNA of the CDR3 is TGCAGCGTAGCCCGGGACAGGGGGTCAGAGACCCAGTACTTC. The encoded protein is CSVARDRGSETQYF.

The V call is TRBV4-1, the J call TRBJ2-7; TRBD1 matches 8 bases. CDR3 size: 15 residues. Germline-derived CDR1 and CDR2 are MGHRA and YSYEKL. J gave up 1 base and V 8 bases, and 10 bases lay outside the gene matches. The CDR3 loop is CASGRVTGGSYEQYF. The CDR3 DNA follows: TGCGCCAGCGGGCGAGTTACAGGGGGTTCCTACGAGCAGTACTTC.

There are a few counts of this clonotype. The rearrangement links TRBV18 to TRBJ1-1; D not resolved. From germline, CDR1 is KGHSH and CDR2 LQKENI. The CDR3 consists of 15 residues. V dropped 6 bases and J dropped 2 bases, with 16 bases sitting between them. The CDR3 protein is CASSGVGQFNTEAFF. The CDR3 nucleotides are TGTGCCAGCTCTGGTGTTGGCCAGTTCAACACTGAAGCTTTCTTT.

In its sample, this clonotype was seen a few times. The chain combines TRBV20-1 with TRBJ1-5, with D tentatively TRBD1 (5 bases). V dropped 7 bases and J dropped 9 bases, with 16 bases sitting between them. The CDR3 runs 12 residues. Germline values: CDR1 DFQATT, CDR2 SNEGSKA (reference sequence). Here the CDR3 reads CSVGGSMGPQHF. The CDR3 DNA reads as TGCAGTGTCGGGGGGTCAATGGGGCCCCAGCATTTT.

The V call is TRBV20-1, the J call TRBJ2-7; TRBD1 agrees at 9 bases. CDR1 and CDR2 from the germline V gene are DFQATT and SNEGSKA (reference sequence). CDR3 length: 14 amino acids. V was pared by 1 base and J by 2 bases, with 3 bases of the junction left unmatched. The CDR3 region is CSARGQGGTYEQYF. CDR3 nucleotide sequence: TGCAGTGCTAGAGGACAGGGGGGGACCTACGAGCAGTACTTC.

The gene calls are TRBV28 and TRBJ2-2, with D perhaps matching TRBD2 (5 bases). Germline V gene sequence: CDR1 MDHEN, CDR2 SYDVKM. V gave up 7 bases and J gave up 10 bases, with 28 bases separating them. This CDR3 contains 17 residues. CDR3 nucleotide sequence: TGTGCCAGCAAAGGATTCGTACTAGGAGGACTTCGGGCGGAGCTGTTTTTT. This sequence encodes CASKGFVLGGLRAELFF.

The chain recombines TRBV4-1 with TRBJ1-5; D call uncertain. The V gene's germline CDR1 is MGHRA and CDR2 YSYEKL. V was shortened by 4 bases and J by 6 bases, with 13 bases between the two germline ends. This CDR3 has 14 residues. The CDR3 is CASSPGREVQPQHF. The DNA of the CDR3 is TGCGCCAGCAGCCCCGGGCGAGAGGTTCAGCCCCAGCATTTT.